Below, 11 T cell receptor beta chains from the same sample are listed, as sequenced in a study of graft-versus-host responses after intestinal transplantation. These receptors lack a known antigen. The assay was immunoSEQ multiplex PCR, and TCRdb's table has in-frame clones only and misses some. The data show 84,000 or so clones, with roughly 92% seen just once and about 0.28% held by the top ten. Sequencing used unstimulated CD4+ T cells sorted from spleen or lymph node cells, obtained before intestinal transplant. These receptors all come from a human donor who received an intestinal transplant.

This chain joins TRBV19 and TRBJ2-7; a possible D gene is TRBD1 (6 bases). Looked up from germline, CDR1 is LNHDA and CDR2 is SQIVND (reference sequence). Trimming left V 1 base short and J 1 base short, with 11 bases between. The CDR3 is 15 amino acids. CDR3 region: CASSIVPGQSYEQYF. CDR3 DNA: TGTGCCAGTAGTATAGTCCCCGGACAGTCCTACGAGCAGTACTTC. Filled out from reference TRBV19 and TRBJ2-7, the complete variable domain reads DGGITQSPKYLFRKEGQNVTLSCEQNLNHDAMYWYRQDPGQGLRLIYYSQIVNDFQKGDIAEGYSVSREKKESFPLTVTSAQKNPTAFYLCASSIVPGQSYEQYFGPGTRLTVT.

This clone was counted once. The chain combines TRBV2 with TRBJ2-4, with 7 positions matching TRBD1. The CDR3 runs to 12 residues. CDR1 and CDR2 from the germline V gene are SNHLY and FYNNEI. V gave up 8 bases and J gave up 16 bases; unmatched junction bases: 14. CDR3 DNA: TGTGCCAGCCTCCGATTAGGGGACAGTAGATACTTC. Encoded protein: CASLRLGDSRYF.

V is TRBV19 and J is TRBJ1-2, with a possible D match to TRBD1 (5 bases). The CDR3 runs to 14 residues. V was shortened by 3 bases and J by 5 bases, with 13 bases between the two germline ends. The V gene's germline CDR1 is LNHDA and CDR2 SQIVND (reference sequence). The CDR3 sequence is CASSISREGYGYTF. The CDR3 DNA sequence: TGTGCCAGTAGTATCTCCAGGGAGGGGTATGGCTACACCTTC.

As regards this clone: The junction and the germline gene differ at one end; a read error may be behind it. V is TRBV28 and J is TRBJ2-7; 7 bases align to TRBD2. CDR1 is MDHEN and CDR2 is SYDVKM in the germline V gene. The CDR3 has 13 amino acids. Here the CDR3 DNA reads TGTGCCAGCAGTTTCGGGGAGGGGCGCCGTTCACTCTTC. Translation gives CASSFGEGRRSLF.

The V call is TRBV7-3, the J call TRBJ2-7; 9 bases line up with TRBD1. Germline CDR1 reads SGHTA; CDR2 reads FQGTGA. J was trimmed by 4 bases and V by 0 bases; bases with no gene match: 4. CDR3 size: 15 residues. The CDR3 DNA is TGTGCCAGCAGCTTAACCGGGACAGGGACGTACGAGCAGTACTTC. Amino acid sequence: CASSLTGTGTYEQYF.

This sequence joins TRBV6-1 and TRBJ1-5, with TRBD1 identical over 8 bases. The CDR3 sequence is 14 residues long. Germline CDR1 and CDR2: MNHNS and SASEGT. Trimming at V came to 6 bases and at J to 7 bases, leaving 8 bases not matched to a gene. The CDR3 nucleotides are TGTGCCAGCAGAAGGACAGGGCTTTGGCAGCCCCAGCATTTT. Translated: CASRRTGLWQPQHF.

The V and J genes are TRBV15 and TRBJ1-5; tentative D call: TRBD1 (6 bases). Trimming pared 0 bases from V and 3 bases from J, leaving 21 bases between. This CDR3 region has 19 residues. Germline V lookup: CDR1 LNHNV, CDR2 YYDKDF (reference sequence). The CDR3 nucleotides read TGTGCCACCAGCAGAGATCCCTCCGTTTCGTGGGACAACAATCAGCCCCAGCATTTT. Translating gives CATSRDPSVSWDNNQPQHF.

The rearrangement links TRBV6-1 to TRBJ1-5; D uncertain. The length of the CDR3 is 17 residues. Trimming removed 2 bases at V and 3 bases at J, with 17 bases between. The germline V gene encodes CDR1 MNHNS and CDR2 SASEGT. Written as DNA, the CDR3 is TGTGCCAGCAGTGAACGAGGGAAGACAATCTACAATCAGCCCCAGCATTTT. Its protein is CASSERGKTIYNQPQHF.

This chain uses TRBV5-4 with TRBJ2-4, with 8 bases lining up with TRBD2. The ends lost 2 bases at V and 0 bases at J; junction bases unmatched: 4. CDR3 length equals 16 residues. Germline loops: CDR1 SGHNT, CDR2 YYREEE (reference sequence). The CDR3 loop is CASSFMLAGAKNIQYF. CDR3 sequence (DNA): TGTGCCAGCAGCTTCATGCTAGCGGGAGCCAAAAACATTCAGTACTTC.

The V gene is TRBV2, the J gene TRBJ2-1, with TRBD2 identical over 11 bases. CDR3 size: 15 residues. The V gene's germline CDR1 is SNHLY and CDR2 FYNNEI. With 9 bases clipped from V and 5 bases from J, the junction kept 9 bases outside the gene matches. The CDR3 loop reads CASTLLAGVNNEQFF. Written as DNA, the CDR3 is TGTGCCAGTACCCTACTAGCGGGAGTCAACAATGAGCAGTTCTTC.

In regard to this clone: Distinct nucleotide sequences in the sample also encode this CDR3. The CDR3 DNA reads as TGCGCCAGCAGCTTGGGGACTAGCGGCTCCTACAATGAGCAGTTCTTC. This codes for CASSLGTSGSYNEQFF. The V and J genes are TRBV5-1 and TRBJ2-1; 10 bases match TRBD2. Germline V gene sequence: CDR1 SGHRS, CDR2 YFSETQ. The CDR3 sequence is 16 residues long. J gave up 0 bases and V 0 bases, and 0 bases lay outside the gene matches.